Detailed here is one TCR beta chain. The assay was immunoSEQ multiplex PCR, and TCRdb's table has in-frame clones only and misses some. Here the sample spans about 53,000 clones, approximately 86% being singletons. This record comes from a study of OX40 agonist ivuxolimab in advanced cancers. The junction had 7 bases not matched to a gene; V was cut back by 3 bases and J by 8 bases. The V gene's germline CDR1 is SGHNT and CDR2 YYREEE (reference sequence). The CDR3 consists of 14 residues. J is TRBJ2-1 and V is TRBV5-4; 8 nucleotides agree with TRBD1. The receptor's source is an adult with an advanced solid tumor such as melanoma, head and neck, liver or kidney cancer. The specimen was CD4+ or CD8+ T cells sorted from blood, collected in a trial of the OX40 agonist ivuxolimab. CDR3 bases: TGTGCCAGCAGCTACGGACAGGGAGTTGATGAGCAGTTCTTC. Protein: CASSYGQGVDEQFF.